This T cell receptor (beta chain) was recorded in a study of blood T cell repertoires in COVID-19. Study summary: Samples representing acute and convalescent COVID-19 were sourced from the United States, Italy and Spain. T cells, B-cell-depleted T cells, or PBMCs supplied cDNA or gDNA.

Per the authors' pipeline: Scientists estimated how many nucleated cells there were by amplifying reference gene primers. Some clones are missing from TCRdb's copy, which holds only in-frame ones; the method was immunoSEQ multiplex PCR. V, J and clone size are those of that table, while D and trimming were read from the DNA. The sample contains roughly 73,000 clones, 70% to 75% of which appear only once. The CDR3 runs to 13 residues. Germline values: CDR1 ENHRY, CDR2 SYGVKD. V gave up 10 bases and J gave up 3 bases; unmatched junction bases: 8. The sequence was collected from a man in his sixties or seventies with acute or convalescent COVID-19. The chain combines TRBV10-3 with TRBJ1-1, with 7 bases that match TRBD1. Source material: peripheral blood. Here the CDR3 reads CATTGKLDTEAFF. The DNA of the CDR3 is TGTGCCACGACAGGGAAGTTGGACACTGAAGCTTTCTTT.